This T cell receptor (beta chain) was observed in a study of cytotoxic CD8 clonotypes in ibrutinib-treated CLL. Study at large: Sequenced samples delivered averages of roughly 250,000 productive templates and more than 75,000 productive rearrangements.

This table comes from immunoSEQ multiplex PCR, and its TCRdb copy is limited to in-frame clones, with some not included. The table records about 44,000 clones, almost 70% of them present only once. This CDR3 spans 13 amino acids. Germline V gene lookup returns CDR1 KGHSH and CDR2 LQKENI. V dropped 0 bases and J dropped 5 bases, with 7 bases sitting between them. The TCR sequence derives from a human donor with chronic lymphocytic leukemia. V is TRBV18 and J is TRBJ2-5; no clear D gene. This specimen was PBMCs, taken after 12 months of ibrutinib treatment. The CDR3 protein is CASSPPDVETQYF. In nucleotides, the CDR3 is TGTGCCAGCTCACCACCGGACGTTGAGACCCAGTACTTC.